The 23 T cell receptor beta chains given below trace back to one sample, sequenced in a study of T cells after yellow fever vaccination. TCRdb re-derived calls from the 5' RACE reads in MiXCR, one entry per CDR3 protein. This table holds 350,000 to 450,000 distinct CDR3 sequences, 6.2% found once. The sample consisted of PBMCs, taken 5 days after the yellow fever booster vaccination. Receptors originate from a man aged 25-45 years who received the YFV17D yellow fever vaccine.

A few counts support this clonotype. The gene calls are TRBV7-6 and TRBJ2-7, with D possibly being TRBD1 (5 bases). The CDR3 totals 14 residues. Germline lookup yields CDR1 SGHVS and CDR2 FNYEAQ. V dropped 6 bases and J dropped 1 base, with 13 bases sitting between them. In DNA, the CDR3 is TGTGCCAGCAGTTCGGACACCGGATCCTACGAGCAGTACTTC. Translation gives CASSSDTGSYEQYF.

This clonotype was picked up many times. The chain links TRBV12-3 or TRBV12-4 to TRBJ2-3; D is unclear. With 3 bases removed from V and 0 bases from J, the gap between germline ends came to 16 bases. CDR3 length: 17 residues. The CDR3 DNA reads as TGTGCCAGCAGTTTGTCGGTCAGTGACTCTAGCACAGATACGCAGTATTTT. It yields the protein CASSLSVSDSSTDTQYF.

This clonotype appeared a few times. The chain carries TRBV20-1 and TRBJ2-5, with D tentatively TRBD1 (6 bases). The germline CDR1 and CDR2 sequences are DFQATT and SNEGSKA (reference sequence). The CDR3 sequence is 17 residues long. Trimming stripped 1 base from V and 1 base from J, with 19 bases between. The CDR3 DNA reads as TGCAGTGCTAGAGGCATTTTGTGGACAGTGACCCAAGAGACCCAGTACTTC. This encodes CSARGILWTVTQETQYF.

This clonotype was counted between two and nine times. The chain joins TRBV5-5 to TRBJ2-5; D may be TRBD1 (6 bases). CDR1 is SGHKS, CDR2 YYEKEE, per germline (reference sequence). CDR3 size: 14 residues. The V end was cut by 0 bases, the J end by 9 bases, with 15 bases between. CDR3 loop: CASSLEAGVRAQYF. The CDR3 DNA reads as TGTGCCAGCAGCTTGGAGGCAGGGGTTAGGGCCCAGTACTTC.

This clonotype was picked up many times. The genes are TRBV28 and TRBJ2-7; 7 bases map to TRBD1. Trimming cost V 10 bases and J 6 bases; bases outside gene matches: 12. This CDR3 has 13 amino acids. In germline, CDR1 is MDHEN, CDR2 SYDVKM. The CDR3 sequence: CATEQGPTLEQYF. As DNA, the CDR3 is TGTGCCACGGAACAGGGGCCCACCCTCGAGCAGTACTTC.

The table lists this clonotype with many counts. The genes are TRBV12-3 or TRBV12-4 and TRBJ2-2; TRBD1 matches 7 bases. The CDR3 has 14 residues. Trimming took 5 bases from V and 4 from J; bases not matched to a gene: 4. The CDR3 is CASSTWTGTGELFF. CDR3 nucleotide sequence: TGTGCCAGCAGTACCTGGACAGGCACCGGGGAGCTGTTTTTT.

This clonotype was detected many times. The chain carries TRBV7-8 and TRBJ2-1; TRBD1 matches at 7 bases. The V and J ends lost 5 bases and 8 bases, in that order; junction bases with no gene match: 12. This CDR3 has 15 residues. Per germline, CDR1 SGHVS and CDR2 FQNEAQ. The CDR3 region has the DNA TGTGCCAGCAGCCCCACGGCAGGGGGTTACCATGAGCAGTTCTTC. Translating gives CASSPTAGGYHEQFF.

This clonotype has just a few counts. This chain links TRBV4-3 with TRBJ1-3; D is possibly TRBD1 (6 bases). V was clipped by 4 bases and J by 0 bases, with 13 bases between them. The CDR3 contains 16 residues. Germline CDR1 and CDR2: LGHNA and YSLEER. The CDR3 spells CASSPTGTNSGNTIYF. The CDR3 DNA reads as TGCGCCAGCAGCCCAACCGGGACAAACTCTGGAAACACCATATATTTT.

This CDR3 is CASSQVQTSGSKYF. In nucleotides, the CDR3 is TGCGCCAGCAGCCAAGTTCAGACTAGCGGGAGCAAGTACTTC. The J gene is TRBJ2-7, the V gene TRBV4-3; 12 nucleotides agree with TRBD2. Trimming at V came to 1 base and at J to 11 bases, leaving 6 bases not matched to a gene. Germline lookup yields CDR1 LGHNA and CDR2 YSLEER. The CDR3 sequence is 14 residues long.

As for this clonotype: Given a much more abundant clone one base away, this may be a read error. The chain joins TRBV29-1 to TRBJ2-5; tentatively, D is TRBD2 (6 bases). Trimming took off 5 bases at V and 4 bases at J, with 14 bases between the two ends. In germline, CDR1 is SQVTM, CDR2 ANQGSEA. This CDR3 has 13 residues. CDR3 DNA sequence: TGCAGCGTTAAACTGGGGACTCCAGAGACCCAGTACTTC. This sequence encodes CSVKLGTPETQYF.

This clonotype was found many times. The CDR3 loop is CASSTQDRNSPLHF. The CDR3, as DNA: TGTGCCAGCAGCACACAGGACAGAAATTCACCCCTCCACTTT. This chain connects TRBV14 to TRBJ1-6; maybe TRBD1 (6 bases). V lost 5 bases and J 7 bases, leaving 12 bases between the germline ends. Germline V gene lookup returns CDR1 SGHDN and CDR2 FVKESK. The CDR3 consists of 14 residues. Full variable domain (missing parts from reference TRBV14 and TRBJ1-6): EAGVTQFPSHSVIEKGQTVTLRCDPISGHDNLYWYRRVMGKEIKFLLHFVKESKQDESGMPNNRFLAERTGGTYSTLKVQPAELEDSGVYFCASSTQDRNSPLHFGNGTRLTVT.

This clonotype has a handful of counts. J is TRBJ2-7 and V is TRBV12-3 or TRBV12-4; D possibly uses TRBD1 or TRBD2 (5 bases each). The V gene lost 5 bases and the J gene lost 7 bases, with 15 bases spanning the gap. The CDR3 totals 13 residues. CDR3 sequence (DNA): TGTGCCAGCAGTCGGACACAAACGGGGGAGCAGTACTTC. Protein product: CASSRTQTGEQYF.

This chain connects TRBV18 to TRBJ1-5, with no clear D. The CDR3 is 14 residues long. V shed 3 bases and J shed 3 bases, with 9 bases lying between them. CDR1 KGHSH and CDR2 LQKENI come from the germline V gene. For the CDR3, the DNA is TGTGCCAGCTCACCGGACGGAGACAATCAGCCCCAGCATTTT. Translating it yields CASSPDGDNQPQHF.

This clonotype appeared many times. The gene calls are TRBV7-9 and TRBJ2-2; 8 bases align to TRBD2. V trimming: 4 bases; J trimming: 0 bases; junction bases outside the gene matches: 16. Germline V CDR1 and CDR2: SEHNR, FQNEAQ (reference sequence). The CDR3 has 20 amino acids. CDR3 in DNA: TGTGCCAGCAGCTCTACCCCGGGACTAGATGTGATATCGAACACCGGGGAGCTGTTTTTT. Translated, it gives CASSSTPGLDVISNTGELFF.

This clonotype was seen many times. The chain links TRBV20-1 to TRBJ2-1; a weak D match, TRBD2 (6 bases). The germline V and J ends were trimmed by 5 bases and 4 bases, with 18 bases remaining between them. CDR1 DFQATT and CDR2 SNEGSKA come from the germline V gene (reference sequence). The CDR3 contains 15 residues. The CDR3 protein is CSAYPGTSPYNEQFF. CDR3 coding DNA: TGCAGTGCTTATCCCGGGACTTCCCCTTACAATGAGCAGTTCTTC.

This clonotype was found a few times. The chain links TRBV5-1 to TRBJ1-4, with D possibly being TRBD1 (5 bases). Germline lookup yields CDR1 SGHRS and CDR2 YFSETQ. Between the trimmed V and J ends, which lost 0 bases and 7 bases, there was a span of 13 bases. This CDR3 comprises 15 residues. DNA for the CDR3: TGCGCCAGCAGCTTGGAGGGCCGGGGCGGTGAAAAACTGTTTTTT. This translates into CASSLEGRGGEKLFF.

The sample holds a few counts of this clonotype. This chain connects TRBV20-1 to TRBJ2-2; D is uncertain. The V and J ends lost 4 bases and 5 bases respectively, with 11 bases between them. Germline CDR1 is DFQATT and CDR2 is SNEGSKA (reference sequence). The CDR3 runs 13 residues. CDR3 protein: CSAIPTATGELFF. The CDR3, as DNA: TGCAGTGCTATTCCCACAGCAACCGGGGAGCTGTTTTTT.

This clonotype showed up many times. This chain joins TRBV7-6 and TRBJ2-5; D possibly corresponds to TRBD2 (5 bases). V was pared by 0 bases and J by 5 bases, with 10 bases between. Germline assignment: CDR1 SGHVS and CDR2 FNYEAQ. This CDR3 region has 14 residues. The CDR3 spells CASSLAGVGETQYF. CDR3 DNA sequence: TGTGCCAGCAGCTTAGCGGGAGTGGGGGAGACCCAGTACTTC.

This clonotype was seen a few times. The chain combines TRBV5-1 with TRBJ2-5; TRBD1 matches at 7 bases. The V gene's germline CDR1 is SGHRS and CDR2 YFSETQ. With V trimmed by 2 bases and J by 4 bases, 14 bases remained unmatched. This CDR3 is 17 amino acids long. CDR3 loop: CASSFRPGQVLRETQYF. CDR3 nucleotides: TGCGCCAGCAGCTTCAGGCCAGGACAGGTCTTGCGAGAGACCCAGTACTTC.

This clonotype has only a few counts. The chain carries TRBV7-2 and TRBJ2-7; TRBD1 agrees at 7 bases. This CDR3 has 16 residues. With 5 bases clipped from V and 1 base from J, the junction kept 11 bases outside the gene matches. Germline V gene data show CDR1 as SGHTA and CDR2 as FQGNSA. The CDR3 sequence: CASSLTAGGFSYEQYF. CDR3 DNA sequence: TGTGCCAGCAGCCTTACAGCAGGGGGTTTTTCCTACGAGCAGTACTTC. The variable domain in full, completed from reference TRBV7-2 and TRBJ2-7, reads GAGVSQSPSNKVTEKGKDVELRCDPISGHTALYWYRQSLGQGLEFLIYFQGNSAPDKSGLPSDRFSAERTGGSVSTLTIQRTQQEDSAVYLCASSLTAGGFSYEQYFGPGTRLTVT.

This clonotype was counted many times. The chain joins TRBV12-3 or TRBV12-4 to TRBJ1-1, with D hard to call. The CDR3 totals 12 residues. V lost 5 bases and J lost 4, with 8 bases in between. CDR3 amino acids: CASSRLTTEAFF. The CDR3 DNA sequence: TGTGCCAGCAGTCGACTGACCACTGAAGCTTTCTTT.

This clonotype was observed a handful of times. The chain employs TRBV29-1 and TRBJ2-7; 7 bases map to TRBD2. V shed 5 bases, J shed 4 bases, and the junction held 8 bases outside the gene matches. CDR3 size: 13 residues. Looked up from germline, CDR1 is SQVTM and CDR2 is ANQGSEA. The CDR3, as DNA: TGCAGCGTTCAGGCTAGCGGCTCGTACGAGCAGTACTTC. Protein sequence: CSVQASGSYEQYF.

This clonotype was detected a few times. The genes are TRBV12-3 or TRBV12-4 and TRBJ2-5; 8 bases fit TRBD2. V dropped 3 bases and J dropped 5; count of bases not matched to a gene: 14. The CDR3 sequence is 17 residues long. As DNA, the CDR3 is TGTGCCAGCAGTTTTCGGCGGGTCGGGAGGGCCGGGGAGACCCAGTACTTC. Amino acids: CASSFRRVGRAGETQYF.